Following are 18 T cell receptor beta chains from one sample sequenced in a study of CD8+ T cells in alopecia areata. As to treatment: oral pan-JAK inhibitor, 5-10 mg twice daily. Sequencing relied on a cDNA template that was reverse transcribed from extracted RNA. Measured with immunoSEQ multiplex PCR; TCRdb has only the in-frame clones, and not every one. The sample lists about 100,000 clones; 44% were seen once. The sequencing here drew on CD8+ T cells sorted from blood, taken at week 24, from a patient treated with tofacitinib. Every receptor here comes from a human donor with alopecia areata.

This clone was seen more than once but under ten times. This chain joins TRBV10-3 and TRBJ1-1, with 7 nucleotides matching TRBD1. Germline V lookup: CDR1 ENHRY, CDR2 SYGVKD. The CDR3 has 16 residues. Unmatched junction bases numbered 13, after V lost 4 bases and J lost 5 bases. The CDR3 region is CAISASRGGVRTEAFF. The CDR3 bases are TGTGCCATCAGTGCCTCCAGGGGGGGGGTAAGGACTGAAGCTTTCTTT.

This chain uses TRBV5-4 with TRBJ2-3, with no clear D. Trimming took off 1 base at V and 10 bases at J, with 10 bases between the two ends. From germline, CDR1 is SGHNT and CDR2 YYREEE (reference sequence). The CDR3 loop spans 12 amino acids. CDR3 sequence reads: CASSLSGRAQYF. In DNA, the CDR3 is TGTGCCAGCAGCTTGTCCGGGCGCGCGCAGTATTTT.

The genes are TRBV14 and TRBJ1-2; D gene unclear. The V end lost 4 bases, the J end lost 6 bases, and 6 bases lay between the germline ends. Per the germline V gene, CDR1 is SGHDN and CDR2 is FVKESK. This CDR3 is built from 11 residues. For the CDR3, the DNA is TGTGCCAGCAGCCTAGGGAATGGCTACACCTTC. Its translation: CASSLGNGYTF.

This chain joins TRBV18 and TRBJ1-1, with TRBD1 as a possible D gene (5 bases). Trimming left V 3 bases short and J 8 bases short, with 7 bases between. From germline, CDR1 is KGHSH and CDR2 LQKENI. The CDR3 spans 11 residues. For the CDR3, the DNA is TGTGCCAGCTCACCGGGGGTAGAAGCTTTCTTT. It specifies CASSPGVEAFF.

This clone has more than one count but fewer than ten. V is TRBV27 and J is TRBJ2-1, with 8 bases aligning to TRBD2. V dropped 1 base and J dropped 2; count of bases not matched to a gene: 4. This CDR3 comprises 16 residues. CDR1 is MNHEY, CDR2 SMNVEV, per germline (reference sequence). CDR3 DNA sequence: TGTGCCAGCAGTTTATTAGGACTAGCAACCTACAATGAGCAGTTCTTC. Protein product: CASSLLGLATYNEQFF.

The gene calls are TRBV9 and TRBJ2-1; D unresolved. The CDR3 totals 15 residues. Trimming left V 4 bases short and J 3 bases short, with 14 bases between. CDR1 and CDR2 from the germline V gene are SGDLS and YYNGEE. The CDR3 DNA reads as TGTGCCAGCAGCCCCGAGGTCTTCCTCTACAATGAGCAGTTCTTC. It encodes CASSPEVFLYNEQFF. Combining the CDR3 with reference TRBV9 and TRBJ2-1 gives the whole variable domain DSGVTQTPKHLITATGQRVTLRCSPRSGDLSVYWYQQSLDQGLQFLIQYYNGEERAKGNILERFSAQQFPDLHSELNLSSLELGDSALYFCASSPEVFLYNEQFFGPGTRLTVL.

In DNA form, the CDR3 reads TGCGCCAGCAGCTTTGGCTATGGCTACACCTTC. Amino acids: CASSFGYGYTF. The gene calls are TRBV5-1 and TRBJ1-2; no clear D gene. The ends were cut back, 2 bases at V and 4 bases at J, with 3 bases in the middle. Germline CDR1 SGHRS, CDR2 YFSETQ. The CDR3 runs to 11 residues. Variable domain in full (rest from reference TRBV5-1 and TRBJ1-2): KAGVTQTPRYLIKTRGQQVTLSCSPISGHRSVSWYQQTPGQGLQFLFEYFSETQRNKGNFPGRFSGRQFSNSRSEMNVSTLELGDSALYLCASSFGYGYTFGSGTRLTVV.

About this clone: The junction and the germline gene differ at one end; a read error may be behind it. The rearrangement links TRBV7-3 to TRBJ2-1, with 8 nucleotides matching TRBD1. This CDR3 has 14 amino acids. Germline CDR1 and CDR2: SGHTA and FQGTGA. The CDR3 bases are TGTGCCAGCAGCCTAACAGGGGGAAGGAATGAGCAGTTCTTC. Translating it yields CASSLTGGRNEQFF.

The chain uses TRBV30 and TRBJ2-7, with 9 bases fitting TRBD2. V trimming: 3 bases; J trimming: 2 bases; junction bases outside the gene matches: 5. The CDR3 contains 14 residues. From germline, CDR1 is GTSNPN and CDR2 SVGIG (reference sequence). CDR3 sequence: CAWSRLADTYEQYF. CDR3 sequence (DNA): TGTGCCTGGAGCCGACTAGCGGATACCTACGAGCAGTACTTC.

The table lists this clone with a few counts. The genes are TRBV7-2 and TRBJ2-7; D might be TRBD2 (5 bases). Trimming took 1 base from V and 2 from J, leaving 9 bases between them. Per the germline V gene, CDR1 is SGHTA and CDR2 is FQGNSA. This CDR3 spans 14 amino acids. The CDR3 sequence: CASSLERSAYEQYF. As DNA, the CDR3 is TGTGCCAGCAGCTTAGAGCGGAGCGCCTACGAGCAGTACTTC.

This clone was recorded a few times. The chain links TRBV29-1 to TRBJ2-1; D remains ambiguous. V lost 6 bases, J lost 4 bases, and 7 bases lay in between. CDR1 is SQVTM and CDR2 is ANQGSEA in the germline V gene. The CDR3 is 11 amino acids. CDR3 sequence: CSVDSYNEQFF. Written as DNA, the CDR3 is TGCAGCGTAGATTCATACAATGAGCAGTTCTTC.

A few counts support this clone. V is TRBV4-1 and J is TRBJ2-1; D ambiguous. CDR3 length: 12 amino acids. V was pared by 0 bases and J by 9 bases, with 6 bases between. Germline CDR1 is MGHRA and CDR2 is YSYEKL. The CDR3 sequence is CASSQDRSEQFF. CDR3 nucleotide sequence: TGCGCCAGCAGCCAAGATAGGAGTGAGCAGTTCTTC.

This clone was seen a few times. The chain combines TRBV5-1 with TRBJ2-3; a possible D gene is TRBD2 (6 bases). This CDR3 spans 16 amino acids. Germline CDR1 SGHRS, CDR2 YFSETQ. The V gene lost 6 bases and the J gene lost 6 bases, with 23 bases spanning the gap. The CDR3 DNA reads TGCGCCAGCACCTCCGTGGGGACTTTGTTAGGGGATACGCAGTATTTT. Translation gives CASTSVGTLLGDTQYF. Filled out from reference TRBV5-1 and TRBJ2-3, the complete variable domain reads KAGVTQTPRYLIKTRGQQVTLSCSPISGHRSVSWYQQTPGQGLQFLFEYFSETQRNKGNFPGRFSGRQFSNSRSEMNVSTLELGDSALYLCASTSVGTLLGDTQYFGPGTRLTVL.

The chain uses TRBV19 and TRBJ2-7; 12 nucleotides match TRBD2. Germline CDR1 is LNHDA and CDR2 is SQIVND (reference sequence). The junction had 2 bases not matched to a gene; V was cut back by 5 bases and J by 6 bases. The CDR3 length is 13 residues. This CDR3 is CASSSSGRGEQYF. CDR3 coding DNA: TGTGCCAGTAGTTCTAGCGGGAGGGGCGAGCAGTACTTC.

This clone was detected a few times. This rearrangement joins TRBV4-1 to TRBJ1-1; D perhaps matches TRBD1 (5 bases). This CDR3 comprises 16 residues. The V gene lost 1 base and the J gene lost 3 bases, with 15 bases spanning the gap. The germline V gene encodes CDR1 MGHRA and CDR2 YSYEKL. The CDR3 is CASSQGAYSGHTEAFF. The CDR3 DNA reads as TGCGCCAGCAGCCAAGGGGCTTATTCGGGGCACACTGAAGCTTTCTTT.

The chain carries TRBV25-1 and TRBJ2-3; D might be TRBD1 or TRBD2, each matching 5 bases. The V gene's germline CDR1 is MGHDK and CDR2 SYGVNS. Trimming removed 5 bases from V and 2 bases from J, with 14 bases in between. The CDR3 covers 15 residues. The CDR3 DNA is TGTGCCAGCAGTTTAGTCGGGACGAACACAGATACGCAGTATTTT. This translates into CASSLVGTNTDTQYF.

This clone has more than one count but fewer than ten. The rearrangement joins TRBV9 to TRBJ2-3; 8 positions match TRBD2. The V gene end was trimmed by 3 bases and the J gene end by 2 bases; junction bases not matched to a gene: 5. Looked up from germline, CDR1 is SGDLS and CDR2 is YYNGEE. The CDR3 is made up of 15 amino acids. CDR3 DNA sequence: TGTGCCAGCAGCGCTGGACTAGCTGACACAGATACGCAGTATTTT. Protein sequence: CASSAGLADTDTQYF.

The J gene is TRBJ2-1, the V gene TRBV7-9; 9 bases fit TRBD1. This CDR3 is 11 amino acids long. Trimming removed 4 bases from V and 14 bases from J; junction bases left unmatched: 3. CDR1 and CDR2 from the germline V gene are SEHNR and FQNEAQ (reference sequence). CDR3 sequence (DNA): TGTGCCAGCAGCTCATGGGACAGGGAGTTCTTC. Translated: CASSSWDREFF.